A selection of T cell receptor beta chains follows, all from one sample in a study of blood T cells in healthy people across ages. TCRdb re-analysed the 5' RACE reads in MiXCR, keeping a single row per CDR3 protein. Here the sample spans 1.5 million to 2 million distinct CDR3 sequences, just under 50% being singletons. Sequenced: blood. These TCRs come from a woman aged 35 to 49 in good health. Each CDR3 is given with its conserved first and last residue.

>TRBV12-3/TRBV12-4|TRBJ1-5
CASSLAPLPGQPQHF
>TRBV3-1|TRBJ2-5
CASIHPRERKETQYF
>TRBV20-1|TRBJ2-3
CSARGDTDTQYF
>TRBV24-1|TRBJ2-1
CATSEGLAGNEQFF
>TRBV20-1|TRBJ2-6
CSALGGAGANVLTF
>TRBV4-3|TRBJ2-1
CASSQESAGYNEQFF
>TRBV5-1|TRBJ2-7
CASSSNGRGEQYF
>TRBV28|TRBJ2-3
CASRERGGLTDTQYF
>TRBV10-3|-
CASGGVVDYEQYF
>TRBV7-2|-
CASSSGPRTGDYEQYF
>TRBV7-8|TRBJ2-3
CASSLGGRPSTDTQYF
>TRBV3-1|TRBJ1-6
CASSHKGQGNSPLHF
>TRBV5-1|TRBJ2-5
CASSHDQGPRGETQYF
>TRBV6-2/TRBV6-3|TRBJ2-1
CASRPTGQGYNEQFF
>TRBV28|TRBJ2-5
CASSSYPHAQLETQYF
>TRBV5-1|TRBJ2-7
CASSPPDQYEQYF
>TRBV4-3|TRBJ2-3
CASNQGARGGRTDTQYF
>TRBV7-8|TRBJ2-1
CASSIRATGGEQFF
>TRBV7-8|TRBJ2-1
CASSPRVGGNEQFF
>TRBV15|TRBJ1-6
CATSRGNSYNSPLHF
>TRBV27|-
CASSPRKGNEQYF
>TRBV10-2|TRBJ2-1
CASAYESRVGDNEQFF
>TRBV5-5|TRBJ1-2
CASSLDDGRHGYTF
>TRBV20-1|-
CSAMSGAGDSGEQYF
>TRBV6-2/TRBV6-3|-
CASSYLTGVGNIQYF
>TRBV7-2|TRBJ2-3
CASSVLGPPQYF
>TRBV12-3/TRBV12-4|TRBJ1-6
CATHIRSESRFYNSPLHF
>TRBV3-1|TRBJ2-5
CASSPQRGLWETQYF
>TRBV20-1|TRBJ2-5
CSARSAGETQYF
>TRBV4-3|TRBJ1-2
CASSQVLDSANYGYTF
>TRBV20-1|TRBJ2-3
CSARDRAGGRHTQYF
>TRBV20-1|TRBJ2-7
CSARDSLGAEQYF
>TRBV3-1|TRBJ2-5
CASSTDVGVFETQYF
>TRBV5-6|TRBJ2-7
CASSLVGVISYEQYF
>TRBV20-1|TRBJ1-6
CSGGFLHF
>TRBV27|TRBJ1-4
CASSARVPLFNEKLFF
>TRBV7-2|TRBJ2-2
CASSFTGLDAGELFF
>TRBV20-1|TRBJ1-5
CSTTRMDQPQHF